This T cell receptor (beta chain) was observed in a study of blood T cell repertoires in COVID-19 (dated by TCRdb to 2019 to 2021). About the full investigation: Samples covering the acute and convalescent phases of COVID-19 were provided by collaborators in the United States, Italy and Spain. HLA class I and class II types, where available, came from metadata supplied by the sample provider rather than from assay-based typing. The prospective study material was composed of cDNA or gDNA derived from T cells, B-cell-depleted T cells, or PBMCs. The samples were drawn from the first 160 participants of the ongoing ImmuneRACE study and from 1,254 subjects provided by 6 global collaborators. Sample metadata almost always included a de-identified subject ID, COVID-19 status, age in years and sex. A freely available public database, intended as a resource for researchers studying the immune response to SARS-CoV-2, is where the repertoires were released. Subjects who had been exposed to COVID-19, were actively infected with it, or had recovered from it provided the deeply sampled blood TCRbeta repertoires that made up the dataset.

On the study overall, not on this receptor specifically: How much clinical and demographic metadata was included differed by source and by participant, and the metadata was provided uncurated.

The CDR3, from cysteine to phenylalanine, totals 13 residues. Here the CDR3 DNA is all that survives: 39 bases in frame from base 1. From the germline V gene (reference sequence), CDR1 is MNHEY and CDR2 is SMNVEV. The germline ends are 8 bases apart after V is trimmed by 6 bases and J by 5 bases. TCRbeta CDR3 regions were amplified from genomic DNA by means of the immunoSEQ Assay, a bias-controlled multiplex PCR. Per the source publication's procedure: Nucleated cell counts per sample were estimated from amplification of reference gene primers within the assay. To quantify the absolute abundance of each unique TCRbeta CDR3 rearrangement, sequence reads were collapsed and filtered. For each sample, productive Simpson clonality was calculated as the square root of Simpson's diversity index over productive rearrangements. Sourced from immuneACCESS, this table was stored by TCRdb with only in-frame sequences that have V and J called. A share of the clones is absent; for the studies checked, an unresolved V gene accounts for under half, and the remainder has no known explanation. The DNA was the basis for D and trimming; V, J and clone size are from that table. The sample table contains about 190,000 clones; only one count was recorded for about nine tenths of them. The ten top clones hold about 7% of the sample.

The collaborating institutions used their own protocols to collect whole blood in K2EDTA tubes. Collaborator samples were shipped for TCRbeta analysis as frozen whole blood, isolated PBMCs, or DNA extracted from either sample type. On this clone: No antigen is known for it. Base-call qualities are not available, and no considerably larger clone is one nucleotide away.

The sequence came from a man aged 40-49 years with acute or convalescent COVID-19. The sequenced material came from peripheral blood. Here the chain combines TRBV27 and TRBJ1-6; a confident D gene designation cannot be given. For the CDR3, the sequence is CASRQANNSPLHF. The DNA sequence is TGTGCCAGCAGGCAGGCTAATAATTCACCCCTCCACTTT.